A selection of T cell receptor beta chains follows, all from one sample in a study of blood T cell repertoires in COVID-19. The table came from immunoSEQ multiplex PCR; TCRdb's copy has only in-frame clones and leaves some out. The sample holds about 210,000 clones, around 80% seen once. Sample: peripheral blood. These receptors originate from a man aged 50 to 60 with active or convalescent COVID-19. CDR3s include the opening cysteine and the closing phenylalanine or tryptophan. A D gene is named only where the DNA matches it firmly. Expanded clones get a size class; other rows say once, few or many, or leave the size out.

clone_size cdr3_length j_call v_call d_call cdr3_nt cdr3_aa
. 15 TRBJ2-5 TRBV27 TRBD1 TGTGCCAGCAGACGCGGACAGGTTGGGCCCGAGACCCAGTACTTC CASRRGQVGPETQYF
. 17 TRBJ1-6 TRBV27 . TGTGCCAGCATGGGCAGGCCTGGAAGCTCCTATAATTCACCCCTCCACTTT CASMGRPGSSYNSPLHF
. 17 TRBJ1-5 TRBV11-3 . TGTGCCAGCAGCTTAGTTTTCAGATTGTATAGCAATCAGCCCCAGCATTTT CASSLVFRLYSNQPQHF
. 17 TRBJ1-1 TRBV5-4 TRBD1 TGTGCCAGCAGCTTGGCTGGGACAGGGGCTTGGGCCACTGAAGCTTTCTTT CASSLAGTGAWATEAFF
. 19 TRBJ2-2 TRBV24-1 TRBD2 TGTGCCACCAGTGGTAGGAAAAAGCTAGCGGGGGGGAACACCGGGGAGCTGTTTTTT CATSGRKKLAGGNTGELFF
. 15 TRBJ1-2 TRBV10-2 TRBD1 TGCGCCAGCAGGTCCCCGGGACAGGGGGCGGATGGCTACACCTTC CASRSPGQGADGYTF
few 14 TRBJ1-1 TRBV5-4 TRBD1 TGTGCCAGCAGCCCGACAGGGATTACCACTGAAGCTTTCTTT CASSPTGITTEAFF
. 14 TRBJ1-1 TRBV4-2 . TGTGCCAGCAGCCAAGTGGGGGGGCACACTGAAGCTTTCTTT CASSQVGGHTEAFF
. 14 TRBJ2-5 TRBV11-3 TRBD2 TGTGCCAGCAGCGTAGCGGGGGGGCTTGGGACCCAGTACTTC CASSVAGGLGTQYF
. 14 TRBJ1-2 TRBV7-2 TRBD1 TGTGCCAGCAGCTACCAGACAGGGGACTATGGCTACACCTTC CASSYQTGDYGYTF
few 14 TRBJ1-1 TRBV4-3 TRBD1 TGCGCCAGCAGTAAAAGACAGGGTTGGGCTGAAGCTTTCTTT CASSKRQGWAEAFF
. 16 TRBJ2-2 TRBV18 . TGTGCCAGCTCACGACTATGGACGGCGAACACCGGGGAGCTGTTTTTT CASSRLWTANTGELFF
. 14 TRBJ1-5 TRBV18 . TGTGCCAGCTCTTCCCTGGGGACTGCTCAGCCCCAGCATTTT CASSSLGTAQPQHF
. 14 TRBJ1-2 TRBV2 . TGTGCCAGCAGTGAAGGTCACAGAGACTATGGCTACACCTTC CASSEGHRDYGYTF
. 13 TRBJ1-2 TRBV7-9 . TGTGCCAGCAGCCGAACAGGCCTTCATGGCTACACCTTC CASSRTGLHGYTF
few 16 TRBJ2-7 TRBV28 TRBD2 TGTGCCAGCAGCCCTCCCCCGACTAGCGGCGACTACGAGCAGTACTTC CASSPPPTSGDYEQYF
. 16 TRBJ1-3 TRBV5-6 TRBD1 TGTGCCAGCAGCAAGGAACAGGGGGTCACTGGAAACACCATATATTTT CASSKEQGVTGNTIYF
. 14 TRBJ2-7 TRBV6-2/TRBV6-3 TRBD2 TGTGCCAGCAGTCTACAGGGGACTAGCATCGAGCAGTACTTC CASSLQGTSIEQYF
. 18 TRBJ1-6 TRBV2 . TGTGCCAGCAGTGAAGCGCTTAACAGAAACTTCTATAATTCACCCCTCCACTTT CASSEALNRNFYNSPLHF
. 12 TRBJ2-5 TRBV29-1 . TGCAGCGCCGACAGAGTCCAAGAGACCCAGTACTTC CSADRVQETQYF
. 14 TRBJ1-6 TRBV7-8 TRBD1 TGTGCCAGCAGCCTAACAGGGGTGAATTCACCCCTCCACTTT CASSLTGVNSPLHF
. 16 TRBJ2-3 TRBV18 . TGTGCCAGCTCACCCGTATACAGTACTAGCACAGATACGCAGTATTTT CASSPVYSTSTDTQYF
. 16 TRBJ1-6 TRBV2 . TGTGCCAGCAGTGAATGGGGGGGCGAACGGAATTCACCCCTCCACTTT CASSEWGGERNSPLHF
. 13 TRBJ1-2 TRBV6-5 . TGTGCCAGCAGTCTTTGGACAGACTATGGCTACACCTTC CASSLWTDYGYTF
few 12 TRBJ1-2 TRBV7-9 TRBD1 TGTGCCAGCAGCTCACAGGGGTATAGCTACACCTTC CASSSQGYSYTF
once 14 TRBJ2-7 TRBV7-2 . TGTGCCAGCAGCCTAATGCACGCGAACTACGAGCAGTACTTC CASSLMHANYEQYF
. 14 TRBJ2-3 TRBV15 TRBD2 TGTGCCACCAGAACTAGCGGGGGGGCAGATACGCAGTATTTT CATRTSGGADTQYF
once 18 TRBJ1-4 TRBV28 . TGTGCCAGCAGTTTATACGGCCTGGGAAGGGGCTATAATGAAAAACTGTTTTTT CASSLYGLGRGYNEKLFF
. 15 TRBJ1-4 TRBV10-3 TRBD1 TGTGCCATCAGCCCTAGGACAGGGGAGAGTGAAAAACTGTTTTTT CAISPRTGESEKLFF
. 21 TRBJ2-3 TRBV12-2 . TGTGCAAGCCCATACCGACTGTCTAGCGGACTAGCGGGGGGGGCAGGAGATACGCAGTATTTT CASPYRLSSGLAGGAGDTQYF
once 12 TRBJ2-3 TRBV6-2/TRBV6-3 . TGTGCCAGCAGTTCCCGACTAGATACGCAGTATTTT CASSSRLDTQYF
few 14 TRBJ1-1 TRBV6-2/TRBV6-3 . TGTGCCAGCAGTCGCACCTACAGCCAAACTGAAGCTTTCTTT CASSRTYSQTEAFF
once 15 TRBJ2-1 TRBV5-8 . TGTGCCAGCAGCCAACGAGCGGTTAACTACAATGAGCAGTTCTTC CASSQRAVNYNEQFF
. 12 TRBJ2-3 TRBV7-2 TRBD1 TGTGCCAGCAGCGCACAGGGGTATACGCAGTATTTT CASSAQGYTQYF
. 12 TRBJ2-7 TRBV2 TRBD2 TGTGCCAGCAGGGGCGGGAGCTACGAGCAGTACTTC CASRGGSYEQYF
. 16 TRBJ2-1 TRBV7-9 TRBD2 TGTGCCAGCAGCCCCAGGACTAGCGTACACTACAATGAGCAGTTCTTC CASSPRTSVHYNEQFF
. 15 TRBJ1-1 TRBV4-3 TRBD1 TGCGCCAGCAGCCAAGACAGGGGGATGAACACTGAAGCTTTCTTT CASSQDRGMNTEAFF
. 15 TRBJ1-5 TRBV7-9 TRBD1 TGTGCCAGCAGCTTAGGGACAGGGGGCAATCAGCCCCAGCATTTT CASSLGTGGNQPQHF
. 13 TRBJ1-2 TRBV28 . TGTGCCAGCAGTTTAGGAGGGGCCTATGGCTACACCTTC CASSLGGAYGYTF
many 13 TRBJ1-1 TRBV19 TRBD1 TGTGCCAGTAGCGACAGGGGGAACACTGAAGCTTTCTTT CASSDRGNTEAFF
. 15 TRBJ2-2 TRBV10-3 TRBD1 TGTGCCATCAGTACCGGGACAGGGTACACCGGGGAGCTGTTTTTT CAISTGTGYTGELFF
. 14 TRBJ1-4 TRBV29-1 TRBD1 TGCAGCGTTGAAGAGGGACAGGGGGGTGAAAAACTGTTTTTT CSVEEGQGGEKLFF
. 18 TRBJ2-2 TRBV28 TRBD1 TGTGCCAGCAGTTTACCAATACGACAGGGGAAGAACACCGGGGAGCTGTTTTTT CASSLPIRQGKNTGELFF
. 17 TRBJ2-3 TRBV9 TRBD2 TGTGCCAGCAGCAAGAGACTAGCGTGGGGTTCCGGGGATACGCAGTATTTT CASSKRLAWGSGDTQYF
once 16 TRBJ1-5 TRBV6-6 TRBD1 TGTGCCAGCAGTTCCCAGGGACAGGGTAGCAATCAGCCCCAGCATTTT CASSSQGQGSNQPQHF